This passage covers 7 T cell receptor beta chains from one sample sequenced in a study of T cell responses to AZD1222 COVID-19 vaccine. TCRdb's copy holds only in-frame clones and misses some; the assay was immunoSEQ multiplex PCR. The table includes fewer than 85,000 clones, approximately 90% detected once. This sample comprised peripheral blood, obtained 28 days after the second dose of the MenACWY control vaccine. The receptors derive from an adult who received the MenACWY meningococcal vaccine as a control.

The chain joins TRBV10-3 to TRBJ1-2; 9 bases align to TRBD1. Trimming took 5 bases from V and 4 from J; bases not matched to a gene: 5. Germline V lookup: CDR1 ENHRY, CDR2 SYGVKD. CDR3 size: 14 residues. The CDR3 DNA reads TGTGCCATCAGTCCGGGACAGGGAAGCTATGGCTACACCTTC. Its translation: CAISPGQGSYGYTF.

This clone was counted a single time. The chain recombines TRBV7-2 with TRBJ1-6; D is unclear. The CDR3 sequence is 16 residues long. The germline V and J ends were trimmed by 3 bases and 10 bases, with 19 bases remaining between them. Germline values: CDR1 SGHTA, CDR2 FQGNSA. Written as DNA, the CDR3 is TGTGCCAGCAGCTTTTCTGCGGGAACAGTGAGATCACCCCTCCACTTT. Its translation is CASSFSAGTVRSPLHF.

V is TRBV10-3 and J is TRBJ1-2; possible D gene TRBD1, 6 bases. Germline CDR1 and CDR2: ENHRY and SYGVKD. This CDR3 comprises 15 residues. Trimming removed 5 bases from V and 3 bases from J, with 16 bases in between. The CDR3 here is CAISMQGTRDYGYTF. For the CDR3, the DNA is TGTGCCATCAGTATGCAGGGGACCAGGGACTATGGCTACACCTTC.

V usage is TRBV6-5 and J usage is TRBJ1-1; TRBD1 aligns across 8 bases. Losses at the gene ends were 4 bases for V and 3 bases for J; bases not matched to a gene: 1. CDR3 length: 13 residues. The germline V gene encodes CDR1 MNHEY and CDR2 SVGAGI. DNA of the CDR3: TGTGCCAGCAGTTTACAGGGGGACACTGAAGCTTTCTTT. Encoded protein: CASSLQGDTEAFF.

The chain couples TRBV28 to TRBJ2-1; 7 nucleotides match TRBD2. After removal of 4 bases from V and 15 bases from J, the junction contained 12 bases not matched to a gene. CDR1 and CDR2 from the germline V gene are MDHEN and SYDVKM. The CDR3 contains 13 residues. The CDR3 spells CASSSLRESYPFF. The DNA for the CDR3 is TGTGCCAGCAGTTCGTTGCGGGAGTCTTATCCGTTCTTC.

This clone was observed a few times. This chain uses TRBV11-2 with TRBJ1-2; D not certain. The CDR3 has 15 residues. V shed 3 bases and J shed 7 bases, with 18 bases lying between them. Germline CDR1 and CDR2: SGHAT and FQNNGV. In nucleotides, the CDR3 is TGTGCCAGCAGCTTCGGTTCAGACCAGCAGTCTGGCTACACCTTC. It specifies CASSFGSDQQSGYTF.

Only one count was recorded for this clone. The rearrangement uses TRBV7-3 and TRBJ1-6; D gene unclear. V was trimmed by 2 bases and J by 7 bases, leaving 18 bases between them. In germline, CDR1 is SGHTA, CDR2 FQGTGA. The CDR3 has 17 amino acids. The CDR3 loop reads CASSLGGRTTMNSPLHF. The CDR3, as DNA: TGTGCCAGCAGCTTAGGCGGGAGGACCACGATGAATTCACCCCTCCACTTT.